A single sample is the source of the 26 T cell receptor beta chains below, sequenced in a study of response to subunit inactivated influenza vaccine. TCRdb reanalysed the RT-PCR reads using MiXCR and keeps one entry per CDR3 protein. The sample includes some 500,000 distinct CDR3 sequences, under 15% of them seen just once. The sequencing here drew on PBMCs from blood, taken 35 to 45 days after vaccination. The receptors originated from a man between 45 and 60 years old who received an inactivated influenza vaccine.

This chain connects TRBV12-3 or TRBV12-4 to TRBJ1-2; D is perhaps TRBD1 (5 bases). The CDR3 extends over 13 amino acids. Trimming left V 4 bases short and J 4 bases short, with 10 bases between. CDR3 region: CASSWRDGYGYTF. The DNA of the CDR3 is TGTGCCAGCAGTTGGAGGGACGGCTATGGCTACACCTTC.

The V call is TRBV20-1, the J call TRBJ2-7; D is unclear. Germline lookup yields CDR1 DFQATT and CDR2 SNEGSKA (reference sequence). CDR3 length equals 12 residues. With 0 bases removed from V and 2 bases from J, the gap between germline ends came to 5 bases. This CDR3 reads CSARDLAYEQYF. The CDR3 DNA follows: TGCAGTGCTAGAGATTTGGCCTACGAGCAGTACTTC.

The table lists this clonotype with many counts. The chain combines TRBV12-3 or TRBV12-4 with TRBJ1-4; D unclear. V lost 3 bases and J 0 bases, leaving 8 bases between the germline ends. CDR3 size: 15 residues. CDR3 coding DNA: TGTGCCAGCAGTTTTGCGGCAGCAACTAATGAAAAACTGTTTTTT. Translating gives CASSFAAATNEKLFF.

The table lists this clonotype with a few counts. CDR3 region: CASSFEGRTGYTF. The CDR3 DNA follows: TGTGCCAGCAGTTTTGAAGGACGGACTGGCTACACCTTC. This chain uses TRBV12-3 or TRBV12-4 with TRBJ1-2; no clear D gene. The CDR3 covers 13 residues. The V end was cut by 3 bases, the J end by 7 bases, with 12 bases between.

The chain couples TRBV3-1 to TRBJ2-3; 11 bases agree with TRBD2. The ends lost 5 bases at V and 1 base at J; junction bases unmatched: 5. The CDR3 is 16 residues long. Germline loops: CDR1 LGHDT, CDR2 YNNKEL (reference sequence). In DNA form, the CDR3 reads TGTGCCAGCAGCTGGGTAGCGGGGGGGGGCACAGATACGCAGTATTTT. It encodes CASSWVAGGGTDTQYF.

The V gene is TRBV15, the J gene TRBJ2-5; D is perhaps TRBD1 (6 bases). The CDR3 totals 13 residues. Trimming left V 4 bases short and J 1 base short, with 7 bases between. Germline CDR1 LNHNV, CDR2 YYDKDF (reference sequence). The CDR3: CATSTDSQETQYF. Written as DNA, the CDR3 is TGTGCCACCAGCACGGACAGCCAAGAGACCCAGTACTTC.

This rearrangement joins TRBV24-1 to TRBJ2-1, with D maybe TRBD2 (6 bases). The germline V and J ends were trimmed by 9 bases and 0 bases, with 14 bases remaining between them. Germline lookup yields CDR1 KGHDR and CDR2 SFDVKD. There are 15 residues in the CDR3. The CDR3 protein is CATAHGRSSYNEQFF. CDR3 coding DNA: TGTGCCACCGCCCACGGGAGAAGCTCCTACAATGAGCAGTTCTTC.

With regard to this clonotype: Sequence at one end of the junction differs from germline and may be a read error. The J gene is TRBJ2-7, the V gene TRBV7-2; 8 nucleotides agree with TRBD1. The germline CDR1 and CDR2 sequences are SGHTA and FQGNSA. CDR3 length: 15 residues. CDR3 DNA sequence: TGTGCCAGCAGCATCGGAGGACAGGGTGCTTACGAGCGGTACTTC. This gives the protein CASSIGGQGAYERYF.

The sample holds many counts of this clonotype. The chain employs TRBV3-1 and TRBJ2-1, with 9 bases that match TRBD1. CDR1 is LGHDT, CDR2 YNNKEL, per germline (reference sequence). This CDR3 has 15 residues. Unmatched junction bases numbered 8, after V lost 3 bases and J lost 8 bases. This CDR3 reads CASSHPGTGIDEQFF. The CDR3 DNA sequence: TGTGCCAGCAGCCACCCCGGGACAGGGATAGATGAGCAGTTCTTC.

This sequence joins TRBV12-3 or TRBV12-4 and TRBJ1-1; 8 positions agree with TRBD1. This CDR3 contains 14 residues. With 3 bases clipped from V and 6 bases from J, the junction kept 6 bases outside the gene matches. CDR3 nucleotides: TGTGCCAGCAGTTTGAGTGACAGGGGCGCTGAAGCTTTCTTT. Its translation: CASSLSDRGAEAFF.

This clonotype has ten or more counts. The chain uses TRBV5-1 and TRBJ2-1, with D perhaps matching TRBD2 (6 bases). The CDR3 covers 14 residues. CDR1 and CDR2 (germline): SGHRS, YFSETQ. V lost 6 bases and J 4 bases, leaving 14 bases between the germline ends. This chain's CDR3 is CASKRSSEYNEQFF. For the CDR3, the DNA is TGCGCCAGCAAAAGGTCTAGCGAGTACAATGAGCAGTTCTTC.

This chain connects TRBV7-2 to TRBJ2-7; the D is unclear. CDR1 and CDR2 from the germline V gene are SGHTA and FQGNSA. V lost 6 bases and J lost 2, with 14 bases in between. The CDR3 is 14 residues long. The DNA of the CDR3 is TGTGCCAGCAGTCGAAGTAGGGCGGCCTACGAGCAGTACTTC. It specifies CASSRSRAAYEQYF. The entire variable domain, with the rest obtained from reference TRBV7-2 and TRBJ2-7, is as follows: GAGVSQSPSNKVTEKGKDVELRCDPISGHTALYWYRQSLGQGLEFLIYFQGNSAPDKSGLPSDRFSAERTGGSVSTLTIQRTQQEDSAVYLCASSRSRAAYEQYFGPGTRLTVT.

V is TRBV29-1 and J is TRBJ2-1, with D possibly matching TRBD1 (6 bases). V lost 2 bases to trimming and J lost 0 bases, with 14 bases between them. Germline V lookup: CDR1 SQVTM, CDR2 ANQGSEA. CDR3 length equals 16 residues. Here the CDR3 DNA reads TGCAGCGTTGAACCGCCGGGACACCTCTCCTACAATGAGCAGTTCTTC. Translating gives CSVEPPGHLSYNEQFF.

This clonotype has a handful of counts. V and J are TRBV5-1 and TRBJ1-5; D unresolved. Germline CDR1 reads SGHRS; CDR2 reads YFSETQ. V shed 2 bases and J shed 9 bases, with 12 bases lying between them. The CDR3 spans 13 residues. The CDR3 spells CASSFEGSSPQHF. DNA of the CDR3: TGCGCCAGCAGCTTCGAGGGTTCCTCGCCCCAGCATTTT.

The chain combines TRBV28 with TRBJ1-2; D remains unclear. V was trimmed by 2 bases and J by 4 bases, leaving 8 bases between them. Germline CDR1 and CDR2: MDHEN and SYDVKM. The CDR3 extends over 13 amino acids. The CDR3 here is CASSLRVSYGYTF. The DNA for the CDR3 is TGTGCCAGCAGTTTACGGGTTAGCTATGGCTACACCTTC.

This chain connects TRBV7-9 to TRBJ2-5, with D maybe TRBD2 (6 bases). V shed 5 bases and J shed 5 bases, with 15 bases lying between them. This CDR3 is built from 14 residues. The germline V gene has CDR1 SEHNR and CDR2 FQNEAQ (reference sequence). The CDR3: CASSAGRPVETQYF. For the CDR3, the DNA is TGTGCCAGCAGCGCGGGACGGCCCGTCGAGACCCAGTACTTC.

The chain has TRBV27 and TRBJ1-4; D uncertain. This CDR3 is built from 12 residues. V lost 6 bases, J lost 8 bases, and 10 bases lay in between. From germline, CDR1 is MNHEY and CDR2 SMNVEV (reference sequence). This CDR3 is CASRFPGEKLFF. The CDR3 coding sequence is TGTGCCAGCAGATTCCCGGGGGAAAAACTGTTTTTT.

This clonotype was seen at least ten times. The gene calls are TRBV7-8 and TRBJ2-7, with 7 bases that match TRBD1. This CDR3 is 14 amino acids long. V was pared by 2 bases and J by 9 bases, with 10 bases of the junction left unmatched. Germline V gene sequence: CDR1 SGHVS, CDR2 FQNEAQ. CDR3 loop: CASSLRDRSLGQYF. The DNA of the CDR3 is TGTGCCAGCAGCTTACGGGACAGATCCCTCGGGCAGTACTTC.

The chain is built from TRBV3-1 and TRBJ2-7; the D is unclear. V lost 4 bases, J lost 3 bases, and 7 bases lay in between. Germline CDR1 is LGHDT and CDR2 is YNNKEL (reference sequence). The CDR3 runs to 12 residues. CDR3 sequence: CASSRNNYEQYF. The CDR3 nucleotides read TGTGCCAGCAGCCGGAATAACTACGAGCAGTACTTC.

This clonotype was seen ten or more times. The chain links TRBV12-3 or TRBV12-4 to TRBJ2-7; 9 bases are a match to TRBD1. With V trimmed by 6 bases and J by 2 bases, 5 bases remained unmatched. The CDR3 is made up of 14 amino acids. CDR3 nucleotides: TGTGCCAGCAGGCCGGGACAGGGACCCTACGAGCAGTACTTC. Its protein product is CASRPGQGPYEQYF.

The table lists this clonotype with a few counts. The chain employs TRBV29-1 and TRBJ2-7, with a possible D match to TRBD1 (5 bases). Germline V gene lookup returns CDR1 SQVTM and CDR2 ANQGSEA. CDR3 length: 14 amino acids. Trimming left V 1 base short and J 2 bases short, with 12 bases between. The CDR3 nucleotides read TGCAGCGTTGAAGGTGACAGCGTAACCTACGAGCAGTACTTC. Protein sequence: CSVEGDSVTYEQYF.

The chain recombines TRBV10-3 with TRBJ2-7, with D tentatively TRBD2 (6 bases). The V gene's germline CDR1 is ENHRY and CDR2 SYGVKD. Between the trimmed V and J ends, which lost 7 bases and 2 bases, there was a span of 15 bases. The CDR3 is 14 amino acids. The CDR3 region is CAITGQGGTYEQYF. CDR3 sequence (DNA): TGTGCCATCACGGGCCAGGGAGGCACCTACGAGCAGTACTTC.

The chain recombines TRBV7-2 with TRBJ2-7, with D possibly TRBD2 on 6 matching bases. The CDR3 spans 16 residues. V was shortened by 0 bases and J by 3 bases, with 15 bases between the two germline ends. The V gene's germline CDR1 is SGHTA and CDR2 FQGNSA. The CDR3 reads CASSLAGGLGRYEQYF. The CDR3 DNA follows: TGTGCCAGCAGCTTAGCCGGGGGACTTGGCCGCTACGAGCAGTACTTC.

The chain combines TRBV7-3 with TRBJ2-1; D not resolved. This CDR3 is 11 amino acids long. CDR1 SGHTA and CDR2 FQGTGA come from the germline V gene. V dropped 5 bases and J dropped 7 bases, with 6 bases sitting between them. DNA for the CDR3: TGTGCCAGCAGCCAAAAAAATGAGCAGTTCTTC. Translation gives CASSQKNEQFF. Complete variable domain (other parts from reference TRBV7-3 and TRBJ2-1): GAGVSQTPSNKVTEKGKYVELRCDPISGHTALYWYRQSLGQGPEFLIYFQGTGAADDSGLPNDRFFAVRPEGSVSTLKIQRTERGDSAVYLCASSQKNEQFFGPGTRLTVL.

A few counts support this clonotype. J is TRBJ2-1 and V is TRBV5-8, with a weak D call TRBD2 (5 bases). Germline CDR1 and CDR2: SGHTS and YDEGEE. The CDR3 runs 15 residues. Trimming took off 0 bases at V and 10 bases at J, with 17 bases between the two ends. For the CDR3, the DNA is TGTGCCAGCAGCTTGGCCCCGGGGAAAGGTCTCGAGCAGTTCTTC. This encodes CASSLAPGKGLEQFF.

The V and J genes are TRBV28 and TRBJ2-3, with 14 bases fitting TRBD2. Germline CDR1 MDHEN, CDR2 SYDVKM. This CDR3 is built from 18 residues. J was trimmed by 5 bases and V by 6 bases; bases with no gene match: 13. CDR3 residues: CASRNSGLAGVGGDTQYF. The CDR3 DNA follows: TGTGCCAGCAGGAACTCGGGACTAGCGGGAGTAGGAGGAGATACGCAGTATTTT.